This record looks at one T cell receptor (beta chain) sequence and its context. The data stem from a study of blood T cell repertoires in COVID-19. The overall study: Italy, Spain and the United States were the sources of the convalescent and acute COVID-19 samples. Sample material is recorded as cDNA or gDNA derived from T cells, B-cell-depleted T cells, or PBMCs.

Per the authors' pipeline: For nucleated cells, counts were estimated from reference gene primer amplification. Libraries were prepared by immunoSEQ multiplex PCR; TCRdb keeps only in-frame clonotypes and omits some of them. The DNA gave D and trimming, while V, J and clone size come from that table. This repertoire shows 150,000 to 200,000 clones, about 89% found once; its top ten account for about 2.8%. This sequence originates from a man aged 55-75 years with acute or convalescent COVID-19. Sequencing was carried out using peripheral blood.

The CDR3 reads CASSEQGRGGEKLFF. The CDR3 nucleotides are TGTGCCAGCAGCGAACAGGGGAGAGGGGGTGAAAAACTGTTTTTT. V and J are TRBV2 and TRBJ1-4; 7 nucleotides agree with TRBD1. Germline V gene lookup returns CDR1 SNHLY and CDR2 FYNNEI. This CDR3 is built from 15 residues. Trimming took 6 bases from V and 7 from J; bases not matched to a gene: 11.